The next 26 T cell receptor beta chains were all read from a single sample in a study of Graves' ophthalmopathy and Graves' hyperthyroidism (dated by TCRdb to about 2018). Instrument on record: Illumina HiSeq 2000. TCR beta CDR3 regions were amplified from RNA transcripts for repertoire sequencing. A first-round RT-PCR used HTBI primers with the Qiagen OneStep RT-PCR kit, followed by a second-round multiplex PCR, size selection and purification. TCRdb applied fastp at Q25 and MiXCR to the public reads, then kept only in-frame beta chains. Each CDR3 protein gets just one entry, which takes the most common genes and DNA from the rows behind it. Across this sample there are about 340,000 distinct CDR3 sequences, with about 17% seen only once. Of the sample, around 12% falls within the top ten clones. Sequencing was done on a sample of peripheral blood. The receptors shown here come from an adult man with Graves' ophthalmopathy.

In this sample, this clonotype turned up a few times. The chain joins TRBV6-1 to TRBJ1-1, with 10 nucleotides matching TRBD1. This CDR3 has 15 residues. Germline assignment: CDR1 MNHNS and CDR2 SASEGT. V was pared by 5 bases and J by 6 bases, with 9 bases of the junction left unmatched. The CDR3 nucleotides are TGTGCCAGCAGTAAAGGGACAGGGGCGTCCGCTGAAGCTTTCTTT. This translates into CASSKGTGASAEAFF.

This clonotype has ten or more counts. This chain connects TRBV12-3 or TRBV12-4 to TRBJ2-7, with 7 bases lining up with TRBD1. J lost 3 bases, V lost 6 bases, and 11 bases had no gene match. The CDR3 is made up of 15 amino acids. The CDR3 DNA follows: TGTGCCAGCAGAAGATCGGGACAGAGTAACTACGAGCAGTACTTC. Encoded protein: CASRRSGQSNYEQYF.

Many counts were recorded for this clonotype. This chain uses TRBV29-1 with TRBJ2-2; 7 positions match TRBD1. The CDR3 totals 13 residues. Losses at the gene ends were 5 bases for V and 1 base for J; bases not matched to a gene: 1. Germline CDR1 and CDR2: SQVTM and ANQGSEA. As DNA, the CDR3 is TGCAGCGTTTACAGGGGGAACACCGGGGAGCTGTTTTTT. Amino acid sequence: CSVYRGNTGELFF.

This clonotype was seen at least ten times. The V and J genes are TRBV29-1 and TRBJ2-7, with 7 bases lining up with TRBD1. The CDR3 totals 12 residues. Germline V gives CDR1 SQVTM, CDR2 ANQGSEA. After removal of 8 bases from V and 4 bases from J, the junction contained 8 bases not matched to a gene. CDR3 sequence reads: CSIRQGRYEQYF. The CDR3 nucleotides are TGCAGCATCCGACAGGGACGGTACGAGCAGTACTTC.

This clonotype has more than one count but fewer than ten. This chain uses TRBV11-2 with TRBJ2-7; TRBD2 matches at 7 bases. Trimming cost V 5 bases and J 3 bases; bases outside gene matches: 10. The CDR3 runs to 15 residues. Looked up from germline, CDR1 is SGHAT and CDR2 is FQNNGV. The CDR3, as DNA: TGTGCCAGCAGCCCCCCCCCGGCGGGAGTCTACGAGCAGTACTTC. The encoded protein is CASSPPPAGVYEQYF. The full variable domain, in which reference TRBV11-2 and TRBJ2-7 provide the parts outside the CDR3, is EAGVAQSPRYKIIEKRQSVAFWCNPISGHATLYWYQQILGQGPKLLIQFQNNGVVDDSQLPKDRFSAERLKGVDSTLKIQPAKLEDSAVYLCASSPPPAGVYEQYFGPGTRLTVT.

This clonotype was detected ten times or more. The V gene is TRBV7-2, the J gene TRBJ1-2; weak D call: TRBD1 (6 bases). Germline V gives CDR1 SGHTA, CDR2 FQGNSA. V was cut by 1 base and J by 8 bases, with 11 bases left in between. There are 13 residues in the CDR3. The CDR3 protein is CASSLDRASGYTF. The CDR3 DNA is TGTGCCAGCAGCTTAGACAGGGCGTCGGGCTACACCTTC.

This clonotype appeared many times. The chain links TRBV5-1 to TRBJ1-1; weak D call: TRBD1 (6 bases). Per germline, CDR1 SGHRS and CDR2 YFSETQ. Trimming cost V 5 bases and J 4 bases, with 15 bases left between them. The length of the CDR3 is 14 residues. CDR3 sequence (DNA): TGCGCCAGCAGGCCTACAGGGACGGGCACTGAAGCTTTCTTT. It is translated as CASRPTGTGTEAFF.

Ten or more counts support this clonotype. The chain carries TRBV4-1 and TRBJ1-5, with D tentatively TRBD1 (5 bases). Germline values: CDR1 MGHRA, CDR2 YSYEKL. The CDR3 spans 14 residues. V shed 3 bases and J shed 4 bases, with 10 bases lying between them. DNA for the CDR3: TGCGCCAGCAGCCACTGGGGGTTAAATCAGCCCCAGCATTTT. Amino acid sequence: CASSHWGLNQPQHF.

This clonotype has a count of ten or more. This sequence joins TRBV6-1 and TRBJ2-7, with 7 bases that match TRBD1. J was trimmed by 1 base and V by 3 bases; bases with no gene match: 6. This CDR3 is built from 15 residues. Germline V gene sequence: CDR1 MNHNS, CDR2 SASEGT. The CDR3 bases are TGTGCCAGCAGTGAGAGGGACAGCCATTCCTACGAGCAGTACTTC. Protein product: CASSERDSHSYEQYF.

The table lists this clonotype with many counts. The chain recombines TRBV27 with TRBJ1-6; weak D call: TRBD1 (5 bases). Germline CDR1 and CDR2: MNHEY and SMNVEV (reference sequence). CDR3 length equals 15 residues. V shed 8 bases and J shed 7 bases, with 18 bases lying between them. In nucleotides, the CDR3 is TGTGCCAGCGGACCCGGGACCCAATTAAATTCACCCCTCCACTTT. This gives the protein CASGPGTQLNSPLHF.

This clonotype was counted many times. The chain recombines TRBV12-3 or TRBV12-4 with TRBJ1-2; 7 bases agree with TRBD1. The CDR3 has 14 amino acids. Trimming took 5 bases from V and 3 from J; bases not matched to a gene: 6. The CDR3 loop reads CASSQTGSHYGYTF. CDR3 nucleotides: TGTGCCAGCAGTCAGACAGGGTCCCACTATGGCTACACCTTC.

This clonotype came up many times. The V call is TRBV5-1, the J call TRBJ1-1; D is undetermined. Per germline, CDR1 SGHRS and CDR2 YFSETQ. With 4 bases removed from V and 0 bases from J, the gap between germline ends came to 13 bases. There are 15 residues in the CDR3. CDR3 in amino acids: CASSTESQVNTEAFF. CDR3 bases: TGCGCCAGCAGCACCGAATCGCAAGTGAACACTGAAGCTTTCTTT.

This clonotype was recorded at least ten times. The V gene is TRBV7-2, the J gene TRBJ2-4, with D possibly being TRBD2 (6 bases). V lost 1 base to trimming and J lost 16 bases, with 17 bases between them. Germline values: CDR1 SGHTA, CDR2 FQGNSA. The CDR3 covers 13 residues. The CDR3 region has the DNA TGTGCCAGCAGCTTAGGGGGGGATCGGGCCCCTTACTTC. Translated, it gives CASSLGGDRAPYF.

The CDR3 protein is CATSRAGGSQETQYF. CDR3 nucleotide sequence: TGTGCCACCAGCAGAGCGGGAGGGAGTCAAGAGACCCAGTACTTC. The rearrangement uses TRBV15 and TRBJ2-5, with 8 bases lining up with TRBD2. The CDR3 loop spans 15 amino acids. V dropped 1 base and J dropped 2; count of bases not matched to a gene: 3. Per the germline V gene, CDR1 is LNHNV and CDR2 is YYDKDF (reference sequence).

Remarks on this clonotype: Compared with germline, one end of the junction differs, possibly owing to a read error. This sequence joins TRBV29-1 and TRBJ2-7; D may be TRBD1 (5 bases). The CDR3 totals 14 residues. Looked up from germline, CDR1 is SQVTM and CDR2 is ANQGSEA. CDR3 amino acids: CSVLDISRSDEQSF. The CDR3 coding sequence is TGCAGCGTCCTGGACATCTCTAGAAGCGACGAGCAGTCCTTC.

This clonotype was detected ten times or more. The chain combines TRBV2 with TRBJ2-5; 8 bases line up with TRBD2. Germline loops: CDR1 SNHLY, CDR2 FYNNEI. Trimming removed 1 base from V and 5 bases from J; junction bases left unmatched: 6. This CDR3 region has 15 residues. In DNA, the CDR3 is TGTGCCAGCAGTGAAGGAGGTAGCGGGGCTGAGACCCAGTACTTC. Translation: CASSEGGSGAETQYF.

This clonotype was seen many times. Germline and junction disagree at one end, which may indicate a read error. The chain combines TRBV12-3 or TRBV12-4 with TRBJ2-5; TRBD2 agrees at 9 bases. The CDR3 is made up of 14 amino acids. In nucleotides, the CDR3 is TGTACCAGCAGTACGACTAGCGGCAAAGAGACCCAGTACTTC. As protein: CTSSTTSGKETQYF.

This clonotype was seen ten or more times. The chain recombines TRBV28 with TRBJ2-7; 7 positions agree with TRBD1. Germline V gives CDR1 MDHEN, CDR2 SYDVKM. The CDR3 totals 15 residues. The trim removed 7 bases at V and 2 bases at J, leaving 11 bases unmatched. CDR3 coding DNA: TGTGCCAGCACCATCAGAGGGGGCCTTACCTACGAGCAGTACTTC. It codes for CASTIRGGLTYEQYF.

This clonotype appeared many times. The chain employs TRBV4-1 and TRBJ1-2; 7 nucleotides line up with TRBD1. The J segment lost 6 bases and the V segment lost 2 bases, leaving 12 bases of the junction unmatched. This CDR3 comprises 16 residues. Germline V gene data show CDR1 as MGHRA and CDR2 as YSYEKL. CDR3 loop: CASSQQWTGGQNGYTF. The CDR3 coding sequence is TGCGCCAGCAGCCAACAGTGGACAGGCGGCCAGAATGGCTACACCTTC.

Ten or more counts support this clonotype. J is TRBJ2-7 and V is TRBV7-8; D could derive from TRBD1 or TRBD2 (5 bases each). The length of the CDR3 is 18 residues. The V gene lost 8 bases and the J gene lost 0 bases, with 26 bases spanning the gap. CDR1 is SGHVS and CDR2 is FQNEAQ in the germline V gene. The CDR3 sequence is CASVLLGDAGRASYEQYF. The CDR3 nucleotides read TGTGCCAGCGTACTGTTAGGGGATGCGGGCAGGGCCTCCTACGAGCAGTACTTC. Together with reference TRBV7-8 and TRBJ2-7, the CDR3 gives the full variable domain: GAGVSQSPRYKVAKRGQDVALRCDPISGHVSLFWYQQALGQGPEFLTYFQNEAQLDKSGLPSDRFFAERPEGSVSTLKIQRTQQEDSAVYLCASVLLGDAGRASYEQYFGPGTRLTVT.

This clonotype was found many times. The CDR3 DNA sequence: TGTGCCAGCAGCTTACACAGTCGCTACGAGCAGTACTTC. This sequence encodes CASSLHSRYEQYF. The V and J genes are TRBV11-2 and TRBJ2-7; no clear D gene. The CDR3 is 13 amino acids. V was clipped by 2 bases and J by 3 bases, with 8 bases between them. The germline V gene has CDR1 SGHAT and CDR2 FQNNGV.

Many counts were recorded for this clonotype. This chain connects TRBV27 to TRBJ1-3; TRBD1 agrees at 7 bases. This CDR3 is built from 15 residues. The ends lost 6 bases at V and 0 bases at J; junction bases unmatched: 5. Germline CDR1 MNHEY, CDR2 SMNVEV (reference sequence). CDR3 sequence reads: CASRSGTVSGNTIYF. The CDR3, as DNA: TGTGCCAGCAGATCCGGGACAGTCTCTGGAAACACCATATATTTT.

Many counts were recorded for this clonotype. V is TRBV19 and J is TRBJ2-2; D not certain. Germline CDR1 is LNHDA and CDR2 is SQIVND (reference sequence). Deletions cut 3 bases from V and 4 bases from J, with 9 bases between. CDR3 size: 14 residues. For the CDR3, the DNA is TGTGCCAGTAGTATTACAGATTCCACCGGGGAGCTGTTTTTT. It specifies CASSITDSTGELFF. Using reference TRBV19 and TRBJ2-2 for the parts outside the CDR3, the full variable domain is DGGITQSPKYLFRKEGQNVTLSCEQNLNHDAMYWYRQDPGQGLRLIYYSQIVNDFQKGDIAEGYSVSREKKESFPLTVTSAQKNPTAFYLCASSITDSTGELFFGEGSRLTVL.

In this sample, this clonotype turned up many times. This chain's CDR3 is CAWKAWVGTEAFF. The CDR3 nucleotides are TGTGCCTGGAAGGCGTGGGTCGGGACTGAAGCTTTCTTT. This chain links TRBV30 with TRBJ1-1; D is uncertain. V lost 4 bases and J 5 bases, leaving 14 bases between the germline ends. The CDR3 extends over 13 amino acids. In germline, CDR1 is GTSNPN, CDR2 SVGIG (reference sequence). The full variable domain, rest sourced from reference TRBV30 and TRBJ1-1, is SQTIHQWPATLVQPVGSPLSLECTVEGTSNPNLYWYRQAAGRGLQLLFYSVGIGQISSEVPQNLSASRPQDRQFILSSKKLLLSDSGFYLCAWKAWVGTEAFFGQGTRLTVV.

The chain links TRBV15 to TRBJ1-2, with D unresolved. Germline V gene data show CDR1 as LNHNV and CDR2 as YYDKDF (reference sequence). V was cut by 1 base and J by 3 bases, with 6 bases left in between. The CDR3 extends over 13 amino acids. The CDR3 bases are TGTGCCACCAGCAGAGGCGTGGACTATGGCTACACCTTC. Protein sequence: CATSRGVDYGYTF. Variable domain in full (rest from reference TRBV15 and TRBJ1-2): DAMVIQNPRYQVTQFGKPVTLSCSQTLNHNVMYWYQQKSSQAPKLLFHYYDKDFNNEADTPDNFQSRRPNTSFCFLDIRSPGLGDTAMYLCATSRGVDYGYTFGSGTRLTVV.

The gene calls are TRBV5-1 and TRBJ1-1, with TRBD1 matching 7 bases. The V segment lost 4 bases and the J segment 3 bases; nucleotides outside the gene matches: 12. Germline V gene sequence: CDR1 SGHRS, CDR2 YFSETQ. CDR3 length equals 16 residues. The chain's CDR3 is CASSLRQGGLYTEAFF. CDR3 sequence (DNA): TGCGCCAGCAGCCTAAGACAGGGTGGTTTGTACACTGAAGCTTTCTTT.